This T cell receptor (beta chain) was sequenced during a study of T cell repertoires in cytomegalovirus infection. TCRdb independently ran MiXCR on the reads; one entry per CDR3 protein. The sample includes roughly 640,000 distinct CDR3 sequences, 20% to 25% of them seen just once. This clonotype was detected many times. V lost 0 bases and J 2 bases, leaving 14 bases between the germline ends. Germline V lookup: CDR1 SGHVS, CDR2 FQNEAQ. This CDR3 has 17 amino acids. The TCR comes from a human donor in good health (CMV status not recorded). Some clones in this sample may be carry-over from other donors' samples. This sequence joins TRBV7-8 and TRBJ2-1; TRBD1 or TRBD2 may be the D gene (6 bases each). The specimen sequenced was CD8+ T cells from PBMCs. The CDR3 sequence: CASSLAQSGATYNEQFF. The CDR3 region has the DNA TGTGCCAGCAGCTTAGCCCAGTCGGGGGCGACCTACAATGAGCAGTTCTTC.